These T cell receptor beta chains were read from a single sample in a study of T cell repertoires in cytomegalovirus infection. From the reads, TCRdb called clonotypes with MiXCR, one entry per CDR3 protein. Among 200,000 or so distinct CDR3 sequences listed, approximately 19% were seen once. Input material: PBMCs. All receptors come from a human donor in good health (CMV status not recorded). Some clones in this sample may be carry-over from other donors' samples. CDR3s include the opening cysteine and the closing phenylalanine or tryptophan. D genes are given only for firm matches. Rows give clone size only sometimes, using once, few, many, or a class for an expanded clone.

TRBV28	16	NA	few	TRBJ2-1	CASSGPGVRGYNEQFF	TGTGCCAGCAGCGGGCCCGGGGTGCGGGGATACAATGAGCAGTTCTTC
TRBV20-1	16	NA	once	TRBJ2-5	CSARAPLGHGQETQYF	TGCAGTGCTAGAGCCCCCCTGGGACATGGACAAGAGACCCAGTACTTC
TRBV4-1	19	NA	NA	TRBJ2-1	CASSQEGHRDTISYNEQFF	TGCGCCAGCAGCCAAGAGGGGCATCGGGACACCATCTCCTACAATGAGCAGTTCTTC
TRBV6-1	13	NA	NA	TRBJ1-1	CASSGGTGFEAFF	TGTGCCAGCAGTGGCGGAACAGGATTTGAAGCTTTCTTT
TRBV18	15	NA	few	TRBJ1-1	CASSPRQNMNTEAFF	TGTGCCAGCTCACCAAGACAGAACATGAACACTGAAGCTTTCTTT
TRBV15	15	NA	NA	TRBJ1-4	CATSREAIQPEKLFF	TGTGCCACCAGCAGAGAGGCGATTCAGCCTGAAAAACTGTTTTTT
TRBV12-3/TRBV12-4	15	NA	few	TRBJ1-5	CASSSSGRSNQPQHF	TGTGCCAGCAGTTCGTCGGGACGGAGCAATCAGCCCCAGCATTTT
TRBV7-9	17	TRBD2	many	TRBJ2-1	CASSLALTSGRGNEQFF	TGTGCCAGCAGCTTAGCCCTGACTAGCGGGAGGGGTAATGAGCAGTTCTTC
TRBV19	14	TRBD1	NA	TRBJ1-4	CASSSGQEREKLFF	TGTGCCAGTAGTTCTGGACAGGAACGGGAAAAACTGTTTTTT
TRBV11-2	13	TRBD2	NA	TRBJ2-1	CASSLEPGGGQFF	TGTGCCAGCAGCTTAGAGCCTGGCGGGGGGCAGTTCTTC
TRBV19	15	TRBD2	NA	TRBJ2-1	CASSKRTSGSGEQFF	TGTGCCAGTAGTAAACGGACTAGCGGGAGTGGCGAGCAGTTCTTC
TRBV6-2/TRBV6-3	14	NA	NA	TRBJ1-3	CASRRTVVMDTIYF	TGTGCCAGCAGAAGGACAGTCGTGATGGACACCATATATTTT
TRBV28	16	NA	many	TRBJ1-1	CASSSQGESLNTEAFF	TGTGCCAGCAGTTCCCAGGGCGAGTCATTGAACACTGAAGCTTTCTTT
TRBV7-6	15	NA	few	TRBJ2-2	CASSLIGRNTGELFF	TGTGCCAGCAGCTTAATAGGCCGGAACACCGGGGAGCTGTTTTTT
TRBV7-2	15	NA	many	TRBJ2-5	CASSLAAAGQETQYF	TGTGCCAGCAGCTTAGCGGCGGCAGGTCAAGAGACCCAGTACTTC
TRBV28	12	NA	many	TRBJ1-1	CASSLPNTEAFF	TGTGCCAGCAGTTTACCGAACACTGAAGCTTTCTTT
TRBV7-9	13	TRBD2	few	TRBJ2-1	CASSPGGVVEQFF	TGTGCCAGCAGCCCGGGGGGGGTAGTTGAGCAGTTCTTC
TRBV28	15	NA	few	TRBJ1-2	CASSSFGTGNYGYTF	TGTGCCAGCAGTTCCTTTGGGACGGGTAACTATGGCTACACCTTC
TRBV12-3/TRBV12-4	13	NA	NA	TRBJ1-2	CASNPAGGYGYTF	TGTGCCAGCAACCCGGCAGGTGGCTATGGCTACACCTTC
TRBV5-5	15	TRBD1	NA	TRBJ1-5	CASSLEGTGDQPQHF	TGTGCCAGCAGCTTGGAAGGGACAGGGGATCAGCCCCAGCATTTT
TRBV11-3	14	NA	many	TRBJ1-1	CASSGRGRSSEAFF	TGTGCCAGCAGCGGACGGGGCAGGTCGTCTGAAGCTTTCTTT
TRBV19	14	NA	many	TRBJ2-7	CASSLGALAYEQYF	TGTGCCAGTAGTTTAGGGGCCTTAGCCTACGAGCAGTACTTC
TRBV19	15	NA	few	TRBJ2-1	CATRKDGPSYNEQFF	TGTGCCACGAGGAAGGACGGTCCTTCCTACAATGAGCAGTTCTTC
TRBV2	15	NA	few	TRBJ1-4	CASSEWGGTNEKLFF	TGTGCCAGCAGTGAATGGGGAGGCACTAATGAAAAACTGTTTTTT
TRBV5-1	15	TRBD1	NA	TRBJ2-7	CASSLSTGVSYEQYF	TGCGCCAGCAGCTTGAGTACAGGGGTCAGCTACGAGCAGTACTTC
TRBV7-2	14	NA	many	TRBJ2-7	CASSLNRGRYEQYF	TGTGCCAGCAGCTTAAATCGGGGCCGCTACGAGCAGTACTTC
TRBV7-2	11	NA	many	TRBJ2-2	CASGQPGELFF	TGTGCCAGTGGACAGCCAGGGGAGCTGTTTTTT
TRBV11-2	15	NA	NA	TRBJ2-1	CASSPRVVGNNEQFF	TGTGCCAGCAGCCCCCGGGTGGTTGGTAACAATGAGCAGTTCTTC
TRBV6-5	16	NA	few	TRBJ2-1	CASRLPYGASDNEQFF	TGTGCCAGCAGATTACCTTACGGGGCCAGCGACAATGAGCAGTTCTTC
TRBV11-3	11	NA	NA	TRBJ2-1	CASSTANEQFF	TGTGCCAGCAGCACCGCCAATGAGCAGTTCTTC
TRBV7-6	15	NA	few	TRBJ1-1	CASSSITDSPVEAFF	TGTGCCAGCAGTTCCATAACGGACAGCCCGGTTGAAGCTTTCTTT
TRBV6-6	18	TRBD2	few	TRBJ2-3	CASSGGSGGILSTDTQYF	TGTGCCAGCAGTGGGGGGAGCGGGGGAATCCTTAGCACAGATACGCAGTATTTT
TRBV7-2	16	NA	many	TRBJ1-1	CASSLSRPAMNTEAFF	TGTGCCAGCAGCTTATCTCGGCCGGCTATGAACACTGAAGCTTTCTTT
TRBV3-1	14	NA	few	TRBJ2-1	CASSQDSTVSEQFF	TGTGCCAGCAGCCAAGATTCAACGGTCAGTGAGCAGTTCTTC
TRBV2	14	NA	NA	TRBJ2-2	CASSQTRVAGELFF	TGTGCCAGCAGTCAAACTAGGGTGGCCGGGGAGCTGTTTTTT
TRBV20-1	13	TRBD1	NA	TRBJ1-1	CSARTGDLIKAFF	TGCAGTGCTCGGACAGGGGACCTGATAAAAGCTTTCTTT
TRBV4-1	14	NA	NA	TRBJ1-4	CASSHAGTYEKLFF	TGCGCCAGCAGCCATGCCGGGACCTATGAAAAACTGTTTTTT
TRBV7-6	14	NA	NA	TRBJ2-1	CASRDLGGDNEQFF	TGTGCCAGCAGGGACCTCGGTGGGGACAATGAGCAGTTCTTC
TRBV7-9	13	NA	NA	TRBJ1-2	CASSIREADGYTF	TGTGCCAGCAGCATCAGGGAGGCCGATGGCTACACCTTC
TRBV7-2	15	TRBD1	many	TRBJ1-2	CASSTTTGGGYGYTF	TGTGCCAGCAGCACCACAACAGGGGGTGGTTATGGCTACACCTTC
TRBV5-6	13	NA	NA	TRBJ1-1	CASSQDRYTEAFF	TGTGCCAGCAGCCAGGACCGGTACACTGAAGCTTTCTTT
TRBV5-4	16	TRBD2	few	TRBJ2-1	CASSLAETSGGDEQFF	TGTGCCAGCAGCTTGGCGGAGACTAGCGGGGGCGATGAGCAGTTCTTC
TRBV7-8	16	NA	NA	TRBJ1-2	CASSLGPPTGGYGYTF	TGTGCCAGCAGCTTAGGCCCCCCAACGGGGGGCTATGGCTACACCTTC
TRBV5-1	16	TRBD1	many	TRBJ2-1	CASSLGGQGGSNEQFF	TGCGCCAGCAGCTTGGGGGGACAGGGTGGGTCCAATGAGCAGTTCTTC
TRBV5-6	15	NA	NA	TRBJ2-1	CASSLWWEAHNEHFF	TGTGCCAGCAGCTTGTGGTGGGAGGCCCACAATGAGCATTTCTTC
TRBV7-6	15	TRBD1	NA	TRBJ2-7	CASSSFSTGGYEQYF	TGTGCCAGCAGCTCCTTCTCGACAGGGGGCTACGAGCAGTACTTC
TRBV28	15	NA	few	TRBJ2-7	CASTFLRGAPYEQYF	TGTGCCAGCACCTTCCTACGGGGAGCACCCTACGAGCAGTACTTC
TRBV4-1	15	NA	few	TRBJ1-3	CASSLEIGSGNTIYF	TGCGCCAGCAGCCTAGAAATTGGTTCTGGAAACACCATATATTTT
TRBV5-1	15	TRBD1	NA	TRBJ2-7	CASSLGQGTNYEQYF	TGCGCCAGCAGCTTGGGACAGGGTACCAATTACGAGCAGTACTTC
TRBV5-4	16	TRBD2	few	TRBJ2-1	CASSAALAVGTNEQFF	TGTGCCAGCAGCGCCGCCCTAGCGGTCGGGACCAATGAGCAGTTCTTC
TRBV10-3	15	NA	NA	TRBJ2-5	CAIKDARSTSETQYF	TGTGCCATCAAGGATGCTCGCTCCACCAGCGAGACCCAGTACTTC
TRBV12-3/TRBV12-4	14	NA	NA	TRBJ2-7	CASSISGSGYEQYF	TGTGCCAGCAGTATCTCAGGGAGCGGGTACGAGCAGTACTTC
TRBV11-3	13	NA	few	TRBJ1-1	CASNWGRNTEAFF	TGTGCCAGCAACTGGGGACGGAACACTGAAGCTTTCTTT
TRBV24-1	16	TRBD2	many	TRBJ2-1	CATSDTGTSGYNEQFF	TGTGCCACCAGTGATACCGGGACTAGCGGTTACAATGAGCAGTTCTTC
TRBV27	14	NA	NA	TRBJ1-1	CASSRWPANTEAFF	TGTGCCAGCAGTCGATGGCCGGCTAACACTGAAGCTTTCTTT